The next 29 T cell receptor beta chains were all read from a single sample in a study of cytomegalovirus exposure and HLA in healthy donors. 60 Vbeta and 13 Jbeta primers were used in PCR. Sequenced by immunoSEQ multiplex PCR; TCRdb stores in-frame clones only, minus some. Of about 140,000 clones in the sample, 73% were seen once. Input material: PBMCs. Receptor source: a human donor in good health.

CDR3: CASSQTTGTGYEQYF. Written as DNA, the CDR3 is TGCGCCAGCAGCCAAACGACCGGGACAGGCTACGAGCAGTACTTC. The rearrangement links TRBV4-1 to TRBJ2-5; TRBD1 matches 8 bases. The end of the DNA fits TRBJ2-7 better, so the J call may be wrong. CDR1 MGHRA and CDR2 YSYEKL come from the germline V gene. CDR3 length: 15 amino acids.

V and J are TRBV10-3 and TRBJ1-1; D might be TRBD1 (5 bases). The CDR3 is 15 amino acids. Germline assignment: CDR1 ENHRY and CDR2 SYGVKD. V shed 10 bases and J shed 11 bases, with 29 bases lying between them. The CDR3 DNA reads as TGTGCCAGTTGCGGGGCCAGCCAAGGGTTCGATTTGGCTTTCTTT. Translated, it gives CASCGASQGFDLAFF.

In this sample, this clone turned up a few times. The genes are TRBV20-1 and TRBJ1-2; unclear D gene. Trimming removed 3 bases from V and 5 bases from J, with 7 bases in between. CDR1 and CDR2 from the germline V gene are DFQATT and SNEGSKA (reference sequence). The CDR3 is 11 residues long. The CDR3 reads CSARARYGYTF. The DNA for the CDR3 is TGCAGTGCTAGGGCGCGGTATGGCTACACCTTC.

The rearrangement uses TRBV14 and TRBJ1-2; D remains unclear. Trimming left V 0 bases short and J 6 bases short, with 8 bases between. This CDR3 spans 13 amino acids. Germline V CDR1 and CDR2: SGHDN, FVKESK. In DNA, the CDR3 is TGTGCCAGCAGCCAAGATCGGAGAAATGGCTACACCTTC. Its translation: CASSQDRRNGYTF.

This chain joins TRBV25-1 and TRBJ2-1; D not certain. The V gene's germline CDR1 is MGHDK and CDR2 SYGVNS. The CDR3 runs 11 residues. Deletions cut 3 bases from V and 15 bases from J, with 12 bases between. The CDR3 is CASSEKRESFF. CDR3 nucleotides: TGTGCCAGCAGTGAGAAACGAGAGTCGTTCTTC.

The V gene is TRBV2, the J gene TRBJ1-2; D gene ambiguous. Germline CDR1 and CDR2: SNHLY and FYNNEI. Trimming removed 6 bases at V and 5 bases at J, with 19 bases between. The CDR3 extends over 15 amino acids. CDR3 sequence reads: CASRRGSSLQYGYTF. The CDR3 DNA reads TGTGCCAGCAGAAGAGGATCTAGCTTACAGTATGGCTACACCTTC.

This chain uses TRBV7-8 with TRBJ2-5; possibly TRBD2 for D (5 bases). The CDR3 has 13 residues. The germline V gene encodes CDR1 SGHVS and CDR2 FQNEAQ. The V end was cut by 1 base, the J end by 4 bases, with 7 bases between. CDR3 DNA: TGTGCCAGCAGCTTAGGAGGGCTAGAGACCCAGTACTTC. It yields the protein CASSLGGLETQYF.

The chain links TRBV29-1 to TRBJ2-2; weak D call: TRBD1 (7 bases). Per germline, CDR1 SQVTM and CDR2 ANQGSEA. The CDR3 extends over 12 amino acids. The V end was cut by 4 bases, the J end by 6 bases, with 9 bases between. Written as DNA, the CDR3 is TGCAGCGTTGGCAGGGGGGCCGGGGAGCTGTTTTTT. Residues: CSVGRGAGELFF.

The V call is TRBV19, the J call TRBJ1-5, with TRBD1 matching over 8 bases. The J segment lost 9 bases and the V segment lost 3 bases, leaving 16 bases of the junction unmatched. The CDR3 loop spans 17 amino acids. Germline loops: CDR1 LNHDA, CDR2 SQIVND (reference sequence). The CDR3 region has the DNA TGTGCCAGTAGTATCCGCGGGAGGGACAGGTCTCCTTGGCCCCAGCATTTT. The encoded protein is CASSIRGRDRSPWPQHF.

This rearrangement joins TRBV6-1 to TRBJ2-5, with a weak D call TRBD1 (8 bases). The CDR3 loop spans 16 amino acids. V was shortened by 2 bases and J by 5 bases, with 18 bases between the two germline ends. Germline V gene sequence: CDR1 MNHNS, CDR2 SASEGT. CDR3 sequence reads: CASSERNRGGRETQYF. CDR3 sequence (DNA): TGTGCCAGCAGTGAACGCAACAGGGGGGGCAGGGAGACCCAGTACTTC.

In its sample, this clone was seen a few times. The J gene is TRBJ2-6, the V gene TRBV2; no clear D gene. V was clipped by 7 bases and J by 4 bases, with 14 bases between them. Germline V gene data show CDR1 as SNHLY and CDR2 as FYNNEI. This CDR3 region has 15 residues. CDR3 DNA: TGTGCCAGCATCGCCGCCGGAGAGGGGGCCAACGTCCTGACTTTC. Translating it yields CASIAAGEGANVLTF.

CDR3 coding DNA: TGTGCTAGTGGTTGGGACAGAGGAGAGACCCAGTACTTC. This sequence encodes CASGWDRGETQYF. The rearrangement joins TRBV12-5 to TRBJ2-5, with 7 positions matching TRBD1. Germline-derived CDR1 and CDR2 are LGHNT and FRNRAP. With V trimmed by 4 bases and J by 4 bases, 3 bases remained unmatched. This CDR3 spans 13 amino acids.

The V call is TRBV11-1, the J call TRBJ2-5, with 10 nucleotides matching TRBD2. The J call may be in error: the DNA end matches TRBJ2-7 better. Germline V gene data show CDR1 as SGHAT and CDR2 as FQDESV (reference sequence). This CDR3 comprises 14 residues. The CDR3 reads CASSLQREGHEQYF. The CDR3 nucleotides are TGTGCCAGCAGCTTACAGCGGGAGGGCCACGAGCAGTACTTC.

This clone showed up just a few times. The chain recombines TRBV10-2 with TRBJ2-1; 11 positions match TRBD2. Germline V gene data show CDR1 as WSHSY and CDR2 as SAAADI. The length of the CDR3 is 15 residues. Trimming took 8 bases from V and 6 from J; bases not matched to a gene: 9. CDR3 DNA: TGCGCCAGCTCATTAGCGGGAGGGCCGGGCAATGAGCAGTTCTTC. Its protein is CASSLAGGPGNEQFF.

The V call is TRBV6-5, the J call TRBJ1-6; the D gene is possibly TRBD1 (5 bases). V was shortened by 2 bases and J by 4 bases, with 9 bases between the two germline ends. Germline loops: CDR1 MNHEY, CDR2 SVGAGI. CDR3 size: 15 residues. CDR3 sequence reads: CASSYDSRYNSPLHF. The CDR3 bases are TGTGCCAGCAGTTACGACAGCCGATATAATTCACCCCTCCACTTT.

V usage is TRBV5-4 and J usage is TRBJ2-5; D is uncertain. V lost 4 bases to trimming and J lost 2 bases, with 6 bases between them. Germline CDR1 is SGHNT and CDR2 is YYREEE (reference sequence). This CDR3 has 12 residues. The CDR3 DNA reads as TGTGCCAGCAGCGCGTTACAAGAGACCCAGTACTTC. Translating it yields CASSALQETQYF.

The V call is TRBV27, the J call TRBJ2-2; perhaps TRBD2 as D (6 bases). CDR1 is MNHEY, CDR2 SMNVEV, per germline (reference sequence). V dropped 4 bases and J dropped 3 bases, with 12 bases sitting between them. The length of the CDR3 is 15 residues. The CDR3 DNA follows: TGTGCCAGCAGTTCTTACGGGACTGACACCGGGGAGCTGTTTTTT. Amino acid sequence: CASSSYGTDTGELFF.

The chain is built from TRBV5-5 and TRBJ2-2; no definite D call. The V and J ends lost 2 bases and 2 bases respectively, with 4 bases between them. CDR3 length equals 13 residues. Per the germline V gene, CDR1 is SGHKS and CDR2 is YYEKEE (reference sequence). In nucleotides, the CDR3 is TGTGCCAGCAGCTTACTCAACACCGGGGAGCTGTTTTTT. This codes for CASSLLNTGELFF.

This chain uses TRBV11-3 with TRBJ2-3; no clear D. Trimming stripped 3 bases from V and 2 bases from J, with 3 bases between. Germline V lookup: CDR1 SGHNT, CDR2 YENEEA. The CDR3 is 12 residues long. CDR3 sequence (DNA): TGTGCCAGCAGCTTCTCCACAGATACGCAGTATTTT. Translating gives CASSFSTDTQYF.

The chain is built from TRBV5-4 and TRBJ2-1, with TRBD1 matching over 7 bases. The CDR3 loop spans 14 amino acids. The germline V gene encodes CDR1 SGHNT and CDR2 YYREEE (reference sequence). V lost 6 bases, J lost 6 bases, and 9 bases stayed unmatched. In nucleotides, the CDR3 is TGTGCCAGCACCAAACCGACAGGGTCCAATGAGCAGTTCTTC. This gives the protein CASTKPTGSNEQFF.

The rearrangement uses TRBV30 and TRBJ1-5, with D maybe TRBD1 (5 bases). Trimming took 1 base from V and 7 from J, leaving 17 bases between them. In germline, CDR1 is GTSNPN, CDR2 SVGIG (reference sequence). The CDR3 has 15 amino acids. This chain's CDR3 is CAWSGETREGQPQHF. DNA of the CDR3: TGTGCCTGGAGTGGAGAAACGAGGGAGGGGCAGCCCCAGCATTTT.

The chain combines TRBV5-1 with TRBJ2-1; possibly TRBD2 for D (6 bases). V lost 0 bases, J lost 4 bases, and 11 bases lay in between. The germline V gene has CDR1 SGHRS and CDR2 YFSETQ. CDR3 length: 15 residues. In DNA, the CDR3 is TGCGCCAGCAGCTTGGCGGCTAGCGTGTACAATGAGCAGTTCTTC. Translating gives CASSLAASVYNEQFF.

The chain recombines TRBV5-4 with TRBJ1-2; D is unclear. The CDR3 runs to 13 residues. Germline V gene lookup returns CDR1 SGHNT and CDR2 YYREEE (reference sequence). Trimming cost V 4 bases and J 4 bases, with 11 bases left between them. The CDR3 loop is CASSEGSLYGYTF. DNA for the CDR3: TGTGCCAGCAGCGAGGGCAGTCTCTATGGCTACACCTTC.

The chain links TRBV30 to TRBJ1-2; 8 bases agree with TRBD1. CDR3 size: 12 residues. V lost 3 bases, J lost 4 bases, and 1 base stayed unmatched. CDR1 and CDR2 (germline): GTSNPN, SVGIG (reference sequence). The CDR3 protein is CAWRTGGYGYTF. CDR3 nucleotides: TGTGCCTGGAGAACAGGGGGCTATGGCTACACCTTC.

The chain uses TRBV7-6 and TRBJ1-3; tentatively, D is TRBD1 (5 bases). This CDR3 comprises 13 residues. Germline V lookup: CDR1 SGHVS, CDR2 FNYEAQ. V was clipped by 6 bases and J by 4 bases, with 10 bases between them. The CDR3 DNA follows: TGTGCCAGCAGACCAGGGTTGGGAAACACCATATATTTT. Translation: CASRPGLGNTIYF.

This sequence joins TRBV5-1 and TRBJ2-3; D is unresolved. There are 11 residues in the CDR3. CDR1 is SGHRS, CDR2 YFSETQ, per germline. V shed 5 bases and J shed 8 bases, with 9 bases lying between them. The chain's CDR3 is CASSYVGTQYF. CDR3 DNA sequence: TGCGCCAGCAGTTACGTCGGTACGCAGTATTTT.

The V gene is TRBV19, the J gene TRBJ2-7; 8 bases are shared with TRBD2. The V gene's germline CDR1 is LNHDA and CDR2 SQIVND (reference sequence). This CDR3 region has 15 residues. The V gene end was trimmed by 1 base and the J gene end by 2 bases; junction bases not matched to a gene: 4. The CDR3 is CASSIGGLGAYEQYF. For the CDR3, the DNA is TGTGCCAGTAGTATAGGGGGACTAGGAGCCTACGAGCAGTACTTC.

This clone has a handful of counts. CDR3 protein: CARQGRAYNEQFF. As DNA, the CDR3 is TGTGCCAGGCAGGGTAGGGCCTACAATGAGCAGTTCTTC. The chain links TRBV19 to TRBJ2-1; weak D call: TRBD1 (5 bases). Looked up from germline, CDR1 is LNHDA and CDR2 is SQIVND (reference sequence). Trimming removed 9 bases at V and 2 bases at J, with 11 bases between. This CDR3 contains 13 residues.

V usage is TRBV4-1 and J usage is TRBJ2-2; no firm D call. CDR3 size: 13 residues. Per germline, CDR1 MGHRA and CDR2 YSYEKL. Trimming pared 4 bases from V and 0 bases from J, leaving 3 bases between. CDR3 sequence: CASSLANTGELFF. Here the CDR3 DNA reads TGCGCCAGCAGCCTAGCGAACACCGGGGAGCTGTTTTTT.